This TCR beta chain was identified during a study of T cell responses to AZD1222 COVID-19 vaccine. Whole-study results and caveats: Distributed over spike, vaccine-associated CD4 TCRs predominated at 160-218 and 743-854.

Some clones are missing from TCRdb's copy, which holds only in-frame ones; the method was immunoSEQ multiplex PCR. Among 45,000 to 65,000 clones, over 80% were seen once, and the ten largest hold approximately 2.6%. Note on this clone: Its specificity is unknown.

Germline V gene data show CDR1 as SGHRS and CDR2 as YFSETQ. The CDR3 length is 13 residues. V was clipped by 0 bases and J by 5 bases, with 6 bases between them. The receptor was isolated from an adult who received the AZD1222 COVID-19 vaccine. V gene TRBV5-1 combines with J gene TRBJ2-1; D call uncertain. Sample: peripheral blood, taken 28 days after the second AZD1222 dose. CDR3 DNA: TGCGCCAGCAGCTTGGATAGGAACAATGAGCAGTTCTTC. Amino acids: CASSLDRNNEQFF.